This TCR beta chain originates from a study of blood T cells in healthy people across ages. The CDR3 covers 14 residues. Between the trimmed V and J ends, which lost 0 bases and 4 bases, there was a span of 12 bases. The germline V gene encodes CDR1 DFQATT and CDR2 SNEGSKA (reference sequence). Overall study results and limits: In older individuals, TCR beta diversity per million T cells was lower, falling roughly linearly with age.

Then a second PCR, running roughly 6 to 12 cycles, was carried out with a sample-barcoded 5' primer and a J-beta primer mix. Via MiXCR, TCRdb re-called the 5' RACE reads, giving one row per CDR3 protein. The sample holds approximately 780,000 distinct CDR3 sequences, 25% to 30% seen once. As for this clonotype: The antigen is not known.

Total RNA, at least 6 micrograms per sample, came from PBMCs. The same specimen was also included in a second study, on T cells of mothers and their children.

The receptor was derived from a boy younger than 18 in good health. The J gene is TRBJ1-1, the V gene TRBV20-1; weak D call: TRBD1 (5 bases). What was sequenced was blood. CDR3 amino acids: CSARDQGRGTEAFF. The CDR3 bases are TGCAGTGCTAGAGATCAGGGTAGGGGCACTGAAGCTTTCTTT.